This T cell receptor beta chain was observed in a study of molecular identifiers for immune sequencing clone quantification. The authors gated naive CD8 T cells as CD8+CD4-CCR7+CD45RA+ for sorting. This clonotype appeared a single time. Since a much larger clone is just one base distant, this may be a read error. Previously reported methods and listed TCR primers produced the bulk TCR libraries. TCRdb independently ran MiXCR on the PCR reads; one entry per CDR3 protein. In the table there are a few hundred thousand distinct CDR3 sequences, roughly a fifth of which are singletons. Germline CDR1 reads MNHNS; CDR2 reads SASEGT. V dropped 8 bases and J dropped 0 bases, with 21 bases sitting between them. The CDR3 consists of 17 residues.

The origin of this receptor is a human donor in good health. Some libraries in this study had Jurkat cell RNA spiked in. Sequencing input: naive CD8+ T cells from blood, with Jurkat cell RNA spiked in. Noted subset: FACS-sorted CD8+CD4-CCR7+CD45RA+ naive T cells. This sequence joins TRBV6-1 and TRBJ2-3; maybe TRBD2 (5 bases). In DNA form, the CDR3 reads TGTGCCAGCGGAGGACTCAGAGGGTTCCTGAGCACAGATACGCAGTATTTT. Its translation is CASGGLRGFLSTDTQYF.